This TCR beta chain comes out of a study of blood T cell repertoires in COVID-19. Study in general: Collection of acute and convalescent COVID-19 samples took place in the United States, Italy and Spain. From T cells, B-cell-depleted T cells, or PBMCs came the material, which was cDNA or gDNA.

This table comes from immunoSEQ multiplex PCR, and its TCRdb copy is limited to in-frame clones, with some not included. In the table there are hundreds of thousands of clones, approximately 84% of which are singletons. Participant reports of clinical history set cohort assignment. Two consecutive negative NP/OP PCR tests, clearance, or resolved symptoms defined Cohort 3 recovery. Trimming cost V 4 bases and J 2 bases; bases outside gene matches: 4. This CDR3 is 15 amino acids long. Germline V gene data show CDR1 as LGHNA and CDR2 as YSLEER. The sequencing input was PBMCs or T cells enriched from blood (not recorded which). The chain employs TRBV4-3 and TRBJ1-5; 8 bases line up with TRBD1. This receptor was taken from a woman aged 25 to 39 who had recovered from COVID-19. CDR3 nucleotide sequence: TGCGCCAGCAGCCTTGACAGGGGTGGCAATCAGCCCCAGCATTTT. Residues: CASSLDRGGNQPQHF.